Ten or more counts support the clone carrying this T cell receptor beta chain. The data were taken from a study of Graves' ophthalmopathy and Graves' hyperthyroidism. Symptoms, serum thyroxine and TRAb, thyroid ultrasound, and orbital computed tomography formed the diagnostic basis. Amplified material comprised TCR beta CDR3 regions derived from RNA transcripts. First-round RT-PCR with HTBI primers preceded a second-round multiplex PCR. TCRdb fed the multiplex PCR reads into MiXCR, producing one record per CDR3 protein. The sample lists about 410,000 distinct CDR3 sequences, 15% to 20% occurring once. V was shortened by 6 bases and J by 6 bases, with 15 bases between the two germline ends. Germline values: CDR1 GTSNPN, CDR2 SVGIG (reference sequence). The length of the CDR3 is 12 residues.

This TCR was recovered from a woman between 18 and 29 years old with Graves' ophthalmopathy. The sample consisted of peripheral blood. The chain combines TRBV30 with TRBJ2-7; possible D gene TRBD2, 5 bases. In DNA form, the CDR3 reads TGTGCCTGCCAAAGACTATCTAGCGAGCAGTACTTC. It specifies CACQRLSSEQYF.